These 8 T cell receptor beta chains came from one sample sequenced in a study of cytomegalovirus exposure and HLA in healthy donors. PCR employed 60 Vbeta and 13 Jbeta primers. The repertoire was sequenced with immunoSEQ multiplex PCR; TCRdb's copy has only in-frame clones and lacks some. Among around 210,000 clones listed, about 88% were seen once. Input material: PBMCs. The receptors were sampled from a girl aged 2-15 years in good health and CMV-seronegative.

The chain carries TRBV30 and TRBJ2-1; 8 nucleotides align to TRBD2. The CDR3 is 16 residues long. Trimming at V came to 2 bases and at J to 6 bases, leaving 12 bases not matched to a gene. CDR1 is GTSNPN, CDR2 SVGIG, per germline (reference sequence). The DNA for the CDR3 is TGTGCCTGGAGTTCGGGGGGGCCGGCCGGTTTCAATGAGCAGTTCTTC. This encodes CAWSSGGPAGFNEQFF.

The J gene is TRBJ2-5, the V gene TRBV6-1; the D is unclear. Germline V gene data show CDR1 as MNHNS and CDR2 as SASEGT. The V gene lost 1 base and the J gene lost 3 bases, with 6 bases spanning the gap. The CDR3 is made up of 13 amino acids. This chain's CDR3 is CASSEGSEETQYF. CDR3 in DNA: TGTGCCAGCAGTGAAGGCAGTGAAGAGACCCAGTACTTC.

CDR3 loop: CASRTPGQKVYGYTF. Here the CDR3 DNA reads TGTGCCAGCAGAACACCGGGACAGAAAGTGTATGGCTACACCTTC. The chain is built from TRBV6-1 and TRBJ1-2; 7 bases agree with TRBD1. CDR3 length equals 15 residues. V dropped 6 bases and J dropped 5; count of bases not matched to a gene: 12. The germline gives CDR1 MNHNS, CDR2 SASEGT.

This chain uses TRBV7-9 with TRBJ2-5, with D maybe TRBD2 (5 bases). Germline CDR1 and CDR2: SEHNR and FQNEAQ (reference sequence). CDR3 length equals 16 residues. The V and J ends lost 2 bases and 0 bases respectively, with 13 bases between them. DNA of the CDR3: TGTGCCAGCAGCTTACCGGAGAGGAGGTACCAAGAGACCCAGTACTTC. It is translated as CASSLPERRYQETQYF.

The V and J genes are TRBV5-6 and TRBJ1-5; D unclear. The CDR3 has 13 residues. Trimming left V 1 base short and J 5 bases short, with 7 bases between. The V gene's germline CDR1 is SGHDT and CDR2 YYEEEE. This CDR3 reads CASSLTRDQPQHF. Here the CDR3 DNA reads TGTGCCAGCAGCTTGACTCGAGATCAGCCCCAGCATTTT.

The CDR3 nucleotides are TGTGCCAGCAGCTTAGACAGGGGGCGGAAGGAGACCCAGTACTTC. Translation gives CASSLDRGRKETQYF. The chain joins TRBV7-8 to TRBJ2-5; 9 bases map to TRBD1. Germline V CDR1 and CDR2: SGHVS, FQNEAQ. V shed 1 base and J 5 bases; nucleotides not matched to a gene: 5. This CDR3 region has 15 residues.

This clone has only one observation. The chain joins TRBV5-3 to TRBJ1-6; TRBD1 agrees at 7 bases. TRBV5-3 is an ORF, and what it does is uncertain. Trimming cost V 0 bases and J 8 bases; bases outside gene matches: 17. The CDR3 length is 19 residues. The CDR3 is CARSLEDRCPFLRDSPLHF. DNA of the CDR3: TGTGCCAGAAGCTTGGAGGACAGGTGCCCTTTTTTAAGGGATTCACCCCTCCACTTT.

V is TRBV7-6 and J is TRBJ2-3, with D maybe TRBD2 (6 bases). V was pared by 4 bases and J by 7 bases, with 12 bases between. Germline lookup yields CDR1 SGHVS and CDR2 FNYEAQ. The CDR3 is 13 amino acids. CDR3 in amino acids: CASSSTRGNTQYF. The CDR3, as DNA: TGTGCCAGCAGCTCGACTAGAGGAAATACGCAGTATTTT.